The clone carrying this T cell receptor (beta chain) was picked up a small number of times. The antigen is undetermined. The time point denotes: newly diagnosed GD, antithyroid drugs for less than 3 months. Isolated PBMC RNA provided the starting material for the TCR library. Collection of peripheral blood (about 10 milliliters) was done using EDTA tubes. This sample stems from a study of regulatory T cells in long-lasting Graves disease. The germline V gene has CDR1 SQVTM and CDR2 ANQGSEA. The CDR3 is 11 residues long. V lost 4 bases and J lost 6, with 8 bases in between. Overall study results and limits: Newly diagnosed patients shared 950 to 1,000 public clonotypes; persistent patients shared approximately 2,900. Persistent disease samples used TRBV28, TRBJ1-2 and TRBJ2-5 preferentially. Persistent Graves' patients showed less TCR diversity than newly diagnosed ones.

Combining iRepertoire HTBI primers with Arm-PCR of CDR3 regions, the authors built TCR beta libraries. Using its own MiXCR run on the multiplex PCR reads, TCRdb lists one record per CDR3 protein. The data contain roughly 380,000 distinct CDR3 sequences, about 14% of them singletons. The sequences come from peripheral blood mononuclear cells (PBMCs), collected at new diagnosis, from a patient treated with antithyroid drugs. This TCR was recovered from a female donor with Graves disease. This chain joins TRBV29-1 and TRBJ2-3, with no clear D. The CDR3 is CSVARWDTQYF. The CDR3 nucleotides read TGCAGCGTTGCCCGATGGGATACGCAGTATTTT.